The rows below give T cell receptor beta chains drawn from one sample of a study of identical twins. TCRdb analysed the 5' RACE reads with MiXCR anew, one entry per CDR3 protein. In the table there are about 240,000 distinct CDR3 sequences, more than 9% of which are singletons. Sequenced material: memory T cells sorted from blood. The source of these receptors is a man aged 50 to 59 in good health. The CDR3 runs from the conserved cysteine through the conserved F or W. Fields, in order: D gene, clone size, J gene, V gene, CDR3 protein, CDR3 DNA. D genes are given only for firm matches. Clone size is given for some rows only: seen once, a few or many times, or a class if the clone is expanded.

D gene: TRBD1; clone size: few; J gene: TRBJ1-2; V gene: TRBV4-2; CDR3 protein: CASSQEGGRGNYGYTF; CDR3 DNA: TGTGCCAGCAGCCAAGAAGGGGGCAGGGGTAACTATGGCTACACCTTC
D gene: -; clone size: few; J gene: TRBJ2-2; V gene: TRBV7-9; CDR3 protein: CASLPWGELFF; CDR3 DNA: TGTGCCAGCCTACCTTGGGGGGAGCTGTTTTTT
D gene: -; clone size: many; J gene: TRBJ1-6; V gene: TRBV30; CDR3 protein: CAWSVRPRLMYNSPLHF; CDR3 DNA: TGTGCCTGGAGTGTACGCCCCCGCCTAATGTATAATTCACCCCTCCACTTT
D gene: TRBD2; clone size: many; J gene: TRBJ2-3; V gene: TRBV9; CDR3 protein: CASNPAGGADTQYF; CDR3 DNA: TGTGCCAGCAACCCCGCGGGGGGTGCAGATACGCAGTATTTT
D gene: -; clone size: many; J gene: TRBJ1-1; V gene: TRBV5-1; CDR3 protein: CASRHTGTQNTEAFF; CDR3 DNA: TGCGCCAGCAGACATACCGGGACCCAGAACACTGAAGCTTTCTTT
D gene: TRBD1; clone size: -; J gene: TRBJ1-5; V gene: TRBV6-1; CDR3 protein: CASSGQGDQPQHF; CDR3 DNA: TGTGCCAGCAGTGGACAGGGTGATCAGCCCCAGCATTTT
D gene: TRBD1; clone size: few; J gene: TRBJ2-3; V gene: TRBV11-2; CDR3 protein: CASSRSYTGGAVDTQYF; CDR3 DNA: TGTGCCAGCAGCCGTTCTTATACAGGGGGCGCGGTAGATACGCAGTATTTT
D gene: -; clone size: many; J gene: TRBJ2-7; V gene: TRBV5-1; CDR3 protein: CASSLDYEQYF; CDR3 DNA: TGCGCCAGCAGCTTAGATTACGAGCAGTACTTC
D gene: TRBD2; clone size: few; J gene: TRBJ2-1; V gene: TRBV20-1; CDR3 protein: CSARGRTSGRFVEQFF; CDR3 DNA: TGCAGTGCTAGAGGGAGAACTAGCGGGAGATTTGTTGAGCAGTTCTTC
D gene: TRBD2; clone size: many; J gene: TRBJ2-1; V gene: TRBV2; CDR3 protein: CASSEVLAESSYNEQFF; CDR3 DNA: TGTGCCAGCAGTGAAGTACTAGCGGAAAGCTCCTACAATGAGCAGTTCTTC
D gene: -; clone size: many; J gene: TRBJ2-1; V gene: TRBV24-1; CDR3 protein: CATSDARQNNEQFF; CDR3 DNA: TGTGCCACCAGTGATGCCAGACAGAACAATGAGCAGTTCTTC
D gene: TRBD2; clone size: -; J gene: TRBJ2-7; V gene: TRBV20-1; CDR3 protein: CSAGLAGSFGYEQYF; CDR3 DNA: TGCAGTGCTGGACTAGCGGGGTCTTTTGGGTACGAGCAGTACTTC
D gene: TRBD1; clone size: many; J gene: TRBJ2-7; V gene: TRBV7-2; CDR3 protein: CASSWTGGAYEQYF; CDR3 DNA: TGTGCCAGCAGCTGGACAGGGGGCGCCTACGAGCAGTACTTC
D gene: -; clone size: many; J gene: TRBJ2-1; V gene: TRBV15; CDR3 protein: CATSRPGPSYNEQFF; CDR3 DNA: TGTGCCACCAGCAGACCGGGACCTTCCTACAATGAGCAGTTCTTC
D gene: -; clone size: -; J gene: TRBJ1-2; V gene: TRBV6-2/TRBV6-3; CDR3 protein: CASSSITGGTIGYTF; CDR3 DNA: TGTGCCAGCAGCTCCATTACAGGCGGAACCATCGGCTACACCTTC
D gene: -; clone size: many; J gene: TRBJ2-3; V gene: TRBV29-1; CDR3 protein: CSVGQDTQYF; CDR3 DNA: TGCAGCGTGGGGCAGGATACGCAGTATTTT
D gene: TRBD1; clone size: -; J gene: TRBJ2-5; V gene: TRBV20-1; CDR3 protein: CSASWTGNQETQYF; CDR3 DNA: TGCAGTGCTAGCTGGACAGGGAACCAAGAGACCCAGTACTTC
D gene: TRBD2; clone size: few; J gene: TRBJ2-5; V gene: TRBV20-1; CDR3 protein: CSAQRGGETQYF; CDR3 DNA: TGCAGTGCTCAGCGGGGTGGAGAGACCCAGTACTTC
D gene: TRBD1; clone size: -; J gene: TRBJ1-2; V gene: TRBV12-3/TRBV12-4; CDR3 protein: CASSLTGARNYGYTF; CDR3 DNA: TGTGCCAGCAGTCTGACAGGGGCGAGGAACTATGGCTACACCTTC
D gene: TRBD2; clone size: few; J gene: TRBJ2-1; V gene: TRBV20-1; CDR3 protein: CSARTSGRDEQFF; CDR3 DNA: TGCAGTGCTAGGACTAGCGGGAGGGATGAGCAGTTCTTC
D gene: -; clone size: -; J gene: TRBJ1-5; V gene: TRBV2; CDR3 protein: CASSDDPPGNQPQHF; CDR3 DNA: TGTGCCAGCAGTGATGACCCTCCGGGCAATCAGCCCCAGCATTTT
D gene: TRBD2; clone size: many; J gene: TRBJ2-3; V gene: TRBV7-9; CDR3 protein: CASSTRLAGRADTQYF; CDR3 DNA: TGTGCCAGCAGCACCCGACTAGCGGGGAGGGCAGATACGCAGTATTTT
D gene: -; clone size: -; J gene: TRBJ2-3; V gene: TRBV7-6; CDR3 protein: CASSLGRGLPSTDTQYF; CDR3 DNA: TGTGCCAGCAGCTTAGGGCGGGGCCTTCCTAGCACAGATACGCAGTATTTT
D gene: -; clone size: many; J gene: TRBJ2-7; V gene: TRBV7-2; CDR3 protein: CASSSFADSYEQYF; CDR3 DNA: TGTGCCAGCAGCTCTTTCGCCGACTCCTACGAGCAGTACTTC
D gene: -; clone size: many; J gene: TRBJ2-5; V gene: TRBV10-3; CDR3 protein: CAISEASGAEETQYF; CDR3 DNA: TGTGCCATCAGTGAGGCGTCAGGGGCGGAAGAGACCCAGTACTTC
D gene: -; clone size: few; J gene: TRBJ2-7; V gene: TRBV5-1; CDR3 protein: CASSFTRDTSYEQYF; CDR3 DNA: TGCGCCAGCAGCTTTACCAGGGACACCTCCTACGAGCAGTACTTC
D gene: -; clone size: -; J gene: TRBJ2-1; V gene: TRBV29-1; CDR3 protein: CSASGALGEQFF; CDR3 DNA: TGCAGCGCCTCAGGGGCGTTGGGTGAGCAGTTCTTC
D gene: TRBD2; clone size: many; J gene: TRBJ2-1; V gene: TRBV7-9; CDR3 protein: CASSSSGRAYNEQFF; CDR3 DNA: TGTGCCAGCAGCAGCAGCGGGAGGGCCTACAATGAGCAGTTCTTC
D gene: -; clone size: many; J gene: TRBJ2-2; V gene: TRBV5-1; CDR3 protein: CASTGRNTGELFF; CDR3 DNA: TGCGCCAGCACCGGTCGAAACACCGGGGAGCTGTTTTTT
D gene: -; clone size: many; J gene: TRBJ2-1; V gene: TRBV3-1; CDR3 protein: CASSQLYNEQFF; CDR3 DNA: TGTGCCAGCAGCCAATTGTACAATGAGCAGTTCTTC
D gene: -; clone size: -; J gene: TRBJ2-7; V gene: TRBV7-9; CDR3 protein: CASSSQDYEQYF; CDR3 DNA: TGTGCCAGCAGCTCCCAGGACTACGAGCAGTACTTC
D gene: TRBD2; clone size: -; J gene: TRBJ2-1; V gene: TRBV20-1; CDR3 protein: CSARMTSGGNEQFF; CDR3 DNA: TGCAGTGCTAGAATGACTAGCGGGGGCAATGAGCAGTTCTTC
D gene: -; clone size: few; J gene: TRBJ1-1; V gene: TRBV18; CDR3 protein: CASSSTTVAMNTEAFF; CDR3 DNA: TGTGCCAGCTCATCTACCACGGTCGCGATGAACACTGAAGCTTTCTTT
D gene: TRBD1; clone size: many; J gene: TRBJ2-7; V gene: TRBV20-1; CDR3 protein: CSARAPRGQVELVQYF; CDR3 DNA: TGCAGTGCTAGAGCACCCAGGGGGCAAGTTGAGTTAGTTCAGTACTTC
D gene: -; clone size: -; J gene: TRBJ2-7; V gene: TRBV18; CDR3 protein: CASSPPNRAYEQYF; CDR3 DNA: TGTGCCAGCTCACCACCCAACAGGGCCTACGAGCAGTACTTC
D gene: -; clone size: -; J gene: TRBJ1-2; V gene: TRBV7-9; CDR3 protein: CASSSGGGWSYTF; CDR3 DNA: TGTGCCAGCAGCTCCGGGGGGGGATGGAGCTACACCTTC
D gene: TRBD1; clone size: many; J gene: TRBJ2-2; V gene: TRBV5-5; CDR3 protein: CASSRDRALNGELFF; CDR3 DNA: TGTGCCAGCAGCCGCGACAGGGCCCTCAACGGGGAGCTGTTTTTT
D gene: TRBD2; clone size: many; J gene: TRBJ2-1; V gene: TRBV5-1; CDR3 protein: CASSLQLAGASYNEQFF; CDR3 DNA: TGCGCCAGCAGCTTGCAACTAGCGGGAGCCTCCTACAATGAGCAGTTCTTC
D gene: -; clone size: few; J gene: TRBJ1-2; V gene: TRBV29-1; CDR3 protein: CSVEASTNYGYTF; CDR3 DNA: TGCAGCGTTGAAGCAAGTACTAACTATGGCTACACCTTC
D gene: -; clone size: many; J gene: TRBJ1-2; V gene: TRBV7-2; CDR3 protein: CASRGQEANYGYTF; CDR3 DNA: TGTGCCAGCAGAGGACAAGAAGCTAACTATGGCTACACCTTC
D gene: -; clone size: -; J gene: TRBJ1-1; V gene: TRBV30; CDR3 protein: CAGSGPRAFF; CDR3 DNA: TGTGCCGGGAGTGGACCAAGAGCTTTCTTT
D gene: -; clone size: many; J gene: TRBJ2-4; V gene: TRBV11-2; CDR3 protein: CASRPGPGEVIYF; CDR3 DNA: TGTGCCAGCAGACCCGGCCCAGGAGAGGTGATATACTTC
D gene: TRBD2; clone size: few; J gene: TRBJ2-5; V gene: TRBV2; CDR3 protein: CASSYGLAGGIETQYF; CDR3 DNA: TGTGCCAGCAGTTACGGACTAGCGGGAGGTATAGAGACCCAGTACTTC
D gene: -; clone size: -; J gene: TRBJ2-6; V gene: TRBV10-3; CDR3 protein: CAISEGTNSGANVLTF; CDR3 DNA: TGTGCCATCAGTGAGGGGACCAACTCTGGGGCCAACGTCCTGACTTTC
D gene: TRBD1; clone size: many; J gene: TRBJ1-1; V gene: TRBV6-6; CDR3 protein: CASSFDRATEAFF; CDR3 DNA: TGTGCCAGCAGTTTCGACAGGGCCACTGAAGCTTTCTTT
D gene: TRBD1; clone size: few; J gene: TRBJ1-1; V gene: TRBV6-2/TRBV6-3; CDR3 protein: CASSHQAGQGGAAFF; CDR3 DNA: TGTGCCAGCAGCCATCAGGCGGGACAGGGCGGGGCAGCTTTCTTT